This TCR beta chain came from a study of technical replicates of blood from a few donors. Profiled with immunoSEQ multiplex PCR; TCRdb holds only in-frame clones, not every one. The table records around 97,000 clones, roughly 96% of them present only once. With 9 bases clipped from V and 4 bases from J, the junction kept 10 bases outside the gene matches. The CDR3 runs to 15 residues. Germline V gives CDR1 KGHSH, CDR2 LQKENI. The source material was T cells isolated from PBMCs. The receptor's source is a human donor in good health. The chain combines TRBV18 with TRBJ1-3; 9 positions match TRBD1. The CDR3 is CASYEQGAHGNTIYF. In nucleotides, the CDR3 is TGTGCCAGTTACGAACAGGGGGCGCACGGAAACACCATATATTTT.